This entry lists 10 T cell receptor beta chains sequenced from one sample in a study of regulatory T cells in long-lasting Graves disease. Building of the TCR beta libraries involved iRepertoire HTBI primers and Arm-PCR of CDR3 regions. TCRdb fed the multiplex PCR reads into MiXCR, producing one record per CDR3 protein. The data show some 240,000 distinct CDR3 sequences, approximately 18% seen once. Documented time point: newly diagnosed GD, antithyroid drugs for less than 3 months. Preparation of the TCR library used RNA extracted from PBMCs. These data were likewise used in another study, on T cells in Graves' hyperthyroidism and ophthalmopathy.

Here the sequenced sample was peripheral blood mononuclear cells (PBMCs), taken at new diagnosis, from a patient treated with antithyroid drugs. These receptor sequences come from a woman aged 25 to 39 with Graves disease.

This clonotype was recorded at least ten times. The rearrangement uses TRBV28 and TRBJ1-1; D is perhaps TRBD1 (5 bases). CDR1 and CDR2 from the germline V gene are MDHEN and SYDVKM. The CDR3 length is 13 residues. The V end lost 4 bases, the J end lost 3 bases, and 9 bases lay between the germline ends. Here the CDR3 DNA reads TGTGCCAGCAGTTACAGGCCGGACACTGAAGCTTTCTTT. Translation gives CASSYRPDTEAFF.

This clonotype was detected ten times or more. The chain employs TRBV7-9 and TRBJ2-1; D unclear. The CDR3 sequence is 13 residues long. Per germline, CDR1 SEHNR and CDR2 FQNEAQ (reference sequence). Trimming shortened V by 0 bases and J by 6 bases, and 6 bases separated the two germline ends. The CDR3, as DNA: TGTGCCAGCAGCTTAGCGCGGACCAATGAGCAGTTCTTC. Translation gives CASSLARTNEQFF.

This clonotype has more than one count but fewer than ten. The chain carries TRBV19 and TRBJ2-2, with 7 bases that match TRBD2. Trimming cost V 3 bases and J 4 bases; bases outside gene matches: 11. Germline loops: CDR1 LNHDA, CDR2 SQIVND (reference sequence). This CDR3 comprises 17 residues. This chain's CDR3 is CASSIPREGLGTGELFF. The CDR3 DNA sequence: TGTGCCAGTAGTATCCCGAGGGAGGGACTCGGCACCGGGGAGCTGTTTTTT.

The chain has TRBV4-1 and TRBJ2-3; 7 bases map to TRBD1. CDR3 length equals 14 residues. Germline CDR1 is MGHRA and CDR2 is YSYEKL. The ends lost 4 bases at V and 4 bases at J; junction bases unmatched: 5. The CDR3 DNA reads TGCGCCAGCAGCCTGCGACAGGGATCAGATACGCAGTATTTT. It yields the protein CASSLRQGSDTQYF.

This clonotype was counted at least ten times. This rearrangement joins TRBV30 to TRBJ2-3; tentative D call: TRBD1 (5 bases). This CDR3 has 13 amino acids. CDR1 GTSNPN and CDR2 SVGIG come from the germline V gene (reference sequence). V was clipped by 3 bases and J by 0 bases, with 7 bases between them. CDR3 residues: CAWRPGSTDTQYF. CDR3 in DNA: TGTGCCTGGAGACCAGGGAGCACAGATACGCAGTATTTT.

This sequence joins TRBV7-9 and TRBJ2-5; D is perhaps TRBD1 (6 bases). The CDR3 has 14 residues. Germline lookup yields CDR1 SEHNR and CDR2 FQNEAQ (reference sequence). V was trimmed by 5 bases and J by 0 bases, leaving 10 bases between them. The CDR3, as DNA: TGTGCCAGCAGCACAGGACAGTACCAAGAGACCCAGTACTTC. Encoded protein: CASSTGQYQETQYF.

This clonotype was counted ten times or more. The chain uses TRBV19 and TRBJ2-1; 7 bases are a match to TRBD2. This CDR3 is 13 amino acids long. J gave up 3 bases and V 7 bases, and 3 bases lay outside the gene matches. Per germline, CDR1 LNHDA and CDR2 SQIVND (reference sequence). CDR3 in DNA: TGTGCCAGTAAAAGCGGGATCTACAATGAGCAGTTCTTC. This gives the protein CASKSGIYNEQFF.

The J gene is TRBJ1-1, the V gene TRBV7-2; D is possibly TRBD1 (6 bases). The germline V gene encodes CDR1 SGHTA and CDR2 FQGNSA. With 7 bases removed from V and 1 base from J, the gap between germline ends came to 7 bases. The CDR3 totals 12 residues. The DNA of the CDR3 is TGTGCCAGCAACAGGGAGAACACTGAAGCTTTCTTT. This encodes CASNRENTEAFF.

The chain couples TRBV5-1 to TRBJ1-2, with 9 bases fitting TRBD1. The germline gives CDR1 SGHRS, CDR2 YFSETQ. This CDR3 is 13 amino acids long. V shed 2 bases, J shed 7 bases, and the junction held 3 bases outside the gene matches. CDR3 DNA: TGCGCCAGCAGCTTACAGGGGGCGGGTGGCTACACCTTC. This codes for CASSLQGAGGYTF.

This clonotype was seen many times. This chain links TRBV11-2 with TRBJ1-4, with TRBD1 matching over 11 bases. This CDR3 region has 17 residues. Germline V gene lookup returns CDR1 SGHAT and CDR2 FQNNGV. The V and J ends lost 1 base and 4 bases, in that order; junction bases with no gene match: 5. CDR3 protein: CASSLGTGGNFNEKLFF. CDR3 nucleotides: TGTGCCAGCAGCTTAGGGACAGGGGGCAATTTTAATGAAAAACTGTTTTTT.